This TCR beta chain was sequenced for a study of blood T cells in healthy people across ages. V dropped 7 bases and J dropped 10 bases, with 20 bases sitting between them. In germline, CDR1 is MNHEY, CDR2 SVGAGI. There are 15 residues in the CDR3. For the second PCR, which ran for about 7 to 11 cycles, a sample-barcoded 5' primer and a J-beta primer mix were used. MiXCR was run by TCRdb on the 5' RACE reads, yielding one entry per CDR3 protein. The data show 800,000 to 900,000 distinct CDR3 sequences, less than 80% seen once. The specimen was blood. The genes are TRBV6-5 and TRBJ1-6; tentative D call: TRBD1 (5 bases). This receptor was taken from a man between 25 and 39 years old in good health. The DNA for the CDR3 is TGTGCCAGCAAACCGATCCGGGACGGAATATCACCCCTCCACTTT. Translating gives CASKPIRDGISPLHF.